These 11 T cell receptor beta chains were sequenced from one sample in a study of CD8+CD57+ T cells in acquired aplastic anemia (dated by TCRdb to 2016 to 2019). The listed sequencing device is Illumina HiSeq 2000. Genomic DNA was used as template for profiling of TCR beta VDJ combinations and CDR3 sequences. TCRdb reprocessed the public reads (quality trimming at Q25 with fastp, clone calling with MiXCR) and kept in-frame beta chains. Entries that share a CDR3 protein sequence are merged under the most common genes and DNA. The sample table contains about 470,000 distinct CDR3 sequences; only one count was recorded for approximately 33% of them. The ten most abundant clones make up less than 1% of the sample. Patients chosen for sequencing had shown expansion of CD8+CD57+ cells by flow cytometry. Sequencing was carried out using sorted CD4+, CD8+, or CD8+CD57+ T cells (not recorded which) from PBMCs. These receptor sequences come from a human donor with aplastic anemia.

The chain employs TRBV6-5 and TRBJ1-1; no clear D gene. The CDR3 has 11 residues. V was cut by 2 bases and J by 3 bases, with 1 base left in between. In germline, CDR1 is MNHEY, CDR2 SVGAGI. CDR3 amino acids: CASSYHTEAFF. CDR3 bases: TGTGCCAGCAGTTACCACACTGAAGCTTTCTTT.

In this sample, this clonotype turned up a few times. The V call is TRBV7-3, the J call TRBJ2-1; D tentatively fits TRBD1 or TRBD2 (5 bases each). V was pared by 3 bases and J by 0 bases, with 18 bases between. The germline V gene encodes CDR1 SGHTA and CDR2 FQGTGA. This CDR3 has 18 residues. CDR3 residues: CASSFTPVGDTSYNEQFF. Here the CDR3 DNA reads TGTGCCAGCAGCTTTACCCCAGTGGGGGATACCTCCTACAATGAGCAGTTCTTC.

The chain links TRBV5-5 to TRBJ2-7; TRBD1 matches at 7 bases. The V gene's germline CDR1 is SGHKS and CDR2 YYEKEE (reference sequence). V gave up 5 bases and J gave up 2 bases; unmatched junction bases: 7. The CDR3 extends over 14 amino acids. CDR3 DNA: TGTGCCAGCAGGCCCGGGACAGAGACCTACGAGCAGTACTTC. This codes for CASRPGTETYEQYF.

The chain carries TRBV5-6 and TRBJ1-3; possibly TRBD1 for D (5 bases). Per the germline V gene, CDR1 is SGHDT and CDR2 is YYEEEE. The CDR3 is 15 amino acids. Trimming cost V 4 bases and J 2 bases, with 13 bases left between them. The CDR3 DNA reads as TGTGCCAGCAGCAACGGGGGTAACCCTGGAAACACCATATATTTT. It encodes CASSNGGNPGNTIYF.

The chain is built from TRBV5-1 and TRBJ1-6; D gene uncertain. Trimming stripped 0 bases from V and 5 bases from J, with 12 bases between. The CDR3 loop spans 16 amino acids. CDR1 is SGHRS and CDR2 is YFSETQ in the germline V gene. The CDR3 here is CASSLALSGNNSPLHF. CDR3 coding DNA: TGCGCCAGCAGCTTGGCGTTGTCCGGTAATAATTCACCCCTCCACTTT. The complete variable domain, with remaining parts taken from reference TRBV5-1 and TRBJ1-6, reads KAGVTQTPRYLIKTRGQQVTLSCSPISGHRSVSWYQQTPGQGLQFLFEYFSETQRNKGNFPGRFSGRQFSNSRSEMNVSTLELGDSALYLCASSLALSGNNSPLHFGNGTRLTVT.

V gene TRBV12-5 combines with J gene TRBJ1-1; D unclear. Germline V gives CDR1 LGHNT, CDR2 FRNRAP. This CDR3 comprises 11 residues. The V and J ends lost 0 bases and 10 bases respectively, with 6 bases between them. The DNA for the CDR3 is TGTGCTAGTGGTTTGGTACCTGGAGCTTTCTTT. It codes for CASGLVPGAFF. The full variable domain, rest sourced from reference TRBV12-5 and TRBJ1-1, is DARVTQTPRHKVTEMGQEVTMRCQPILGHNTVFWYRQTMMQGLELLAYFRNRAPLDDSGMPKDRFSAEMPDATLATLKIQPSEPRDSAVYFCASGLVPGAFFGQGTRLTVV.

The rearrangement joins TRBV19 to TRBJ1-2, with D hard to call. The CDR3 sequence is 13 residues long. The germline V gene encodes CDR1 LNHDA and CDR2 SQIVND (reference sequence). V was trimmed by 2 bases and J by 5 bases, leaving 9 bases between them. The CDR3 coding sequence is TGTGCCAGTAGTATATTGGCCGAGTATGGCTACACCTTC. Translation: CASSILAEYGYTF.

This clonotype was detected many times. V is TRBV7-2 and J is TRBJ2-6; unclear D gene. The germline gives CDR1 SGHTA, CDR2 FQGNSA. The CDR3 runs 14 residues. Trimming cost V 2 bases and J 2 bases, with 4 bases left between them. In DNA, the CDR3 is TGTGCCAGCAGCTTATTGGCTGGGGCCAACGTCCTGACTTTC. As protein: CASSLLAGANVLTF.

This clonotype was found a few times. The chain recombines TRBV2 with TRBJ2-2; D unclear. This CDR3 comprises 16 residues. Trimming stripped 4 bases from V and 2 bases from J, with 14 bases between. CDR1 is SNHLY, CDR2 FYNNEI, per germline. The CDR3 nucleotides read TGTGCCAGCAGTGTCTCCGGAACACGAAACACCGGGGAGCTGTTTTTT. Encoded protein: CASSVSGTRNTGELFF.

The table lists this clonotype with many counts. The chain couples TRBV15 to TRBJ2-3, with 7 bases matching TRBD2. From germline, CDR1 is LNHNV and CDR2 YYDKDF (reference sequence). Germline trimming cut 0 bases from V and 5 bases from J; bases unmatched to any gene: 8. This CDR3 spans 16 amino acids. The CDR3 coding sequence is TGTGCCACCAGCAGAGATCCAGGTGCTAGCGGAGATACGCAGTATTTT. Translated: CATSRDPGASGDTQYF.

The chain uses TRBV2 and TRBJ2-3; TRBD2 matches at 9 bases. The CDR3 loop spans 16 amino acids. V was clipped by 6 bases and J by 2 bases; unmatched bases: 9. Germline V gives CDR1 SNHLY, CDR2 FYNNEI. CDR3 protein: CASSPRGLANTDTQYF. The CDR3 coding sequence is TGTGCCAGCAGCCCAAGGGGACTAGCAAACACAGATACGCAGTATTTT.